This T cell receptor beta chain emerged from a study of blood T cell repertoires in COVID-19. About the research overall: PBMCs, B-cell-depleted T cells, or T cells were the source of the cDNA or gDNA that made up the material.

CDR3 length equals 15 residues. Germline trimming cut 9 bases from V and 4 bases from J; bases unmatched to any gene: 10. Germline CDR1 and CDR2: SGHVS and FNYEAQ. Sequenced by immunoSEQ multiplex PCR; TCRdb stores in-frame clones only, minus some. The sample holds some 170,000 clones, over 80% seen once. V usage is TRBV7-6 and J usage is TRBJ1-1, with 11 positions matching TRBD1. The clonotype comes from an older woman who had recovered from COVID-19. The sample was peripheral blood. The CDR3: CASGGQGATGTEAFF. In DNA, the CDR3 is TGTGCCAGTGGAGGACAGGGGGCTACTGGCACTGAAGCTTTCTTT.